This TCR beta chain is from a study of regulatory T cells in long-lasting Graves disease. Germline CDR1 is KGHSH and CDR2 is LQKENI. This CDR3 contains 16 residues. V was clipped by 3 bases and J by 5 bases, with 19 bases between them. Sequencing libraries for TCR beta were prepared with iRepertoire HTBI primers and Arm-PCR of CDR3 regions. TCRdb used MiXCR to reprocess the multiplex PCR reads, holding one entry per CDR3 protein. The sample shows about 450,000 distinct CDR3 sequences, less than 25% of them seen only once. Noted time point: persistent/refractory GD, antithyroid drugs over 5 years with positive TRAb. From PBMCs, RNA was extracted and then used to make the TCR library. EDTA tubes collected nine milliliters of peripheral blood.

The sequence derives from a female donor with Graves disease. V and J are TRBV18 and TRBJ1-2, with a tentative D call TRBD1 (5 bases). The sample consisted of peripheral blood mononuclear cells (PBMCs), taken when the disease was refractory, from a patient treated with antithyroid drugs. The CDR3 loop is CASSPDGTAGKYGYTF. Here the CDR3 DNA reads TGTGCCAGCTCACCCGACGGGACCGCGGGAAAATATGGCTACACCTTC. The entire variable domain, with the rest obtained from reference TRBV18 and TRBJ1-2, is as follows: NAGVMQNPRHLVRRRGQEARLRCSPMKGHSHVYWYRQLPEEGLKFMVYLQKENIIDESGMPKERFSAEFPKEGPSILRIQQVVRGDSAAYFCASSPDGTAGKYGYTFGSGTRLTVV.